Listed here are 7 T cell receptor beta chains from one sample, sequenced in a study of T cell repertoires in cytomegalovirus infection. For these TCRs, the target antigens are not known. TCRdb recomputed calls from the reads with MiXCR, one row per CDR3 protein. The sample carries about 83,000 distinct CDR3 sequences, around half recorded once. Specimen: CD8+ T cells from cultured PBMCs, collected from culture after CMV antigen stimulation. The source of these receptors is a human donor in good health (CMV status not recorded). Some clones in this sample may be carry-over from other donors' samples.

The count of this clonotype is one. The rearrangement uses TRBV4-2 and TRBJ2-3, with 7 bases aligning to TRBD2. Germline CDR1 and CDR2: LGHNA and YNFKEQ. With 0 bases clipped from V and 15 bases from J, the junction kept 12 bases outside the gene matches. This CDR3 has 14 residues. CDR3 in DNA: TGTGCCAGCAGCCAAGATCAGAGGGGAAGCGGGATATATTTT. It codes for CASSQDQRGSGIYF.

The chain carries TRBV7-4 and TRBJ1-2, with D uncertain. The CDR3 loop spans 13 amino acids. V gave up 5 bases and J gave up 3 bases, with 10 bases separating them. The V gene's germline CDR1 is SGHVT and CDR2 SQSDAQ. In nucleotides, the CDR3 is TGTGCCAGCAGCCGTCACACTTACTATGGCTACACCTTC. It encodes CASSRHTYYGYTF.

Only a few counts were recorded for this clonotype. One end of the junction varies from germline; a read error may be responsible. The CDR3 sequence: CASSEGGFGIYGYTF. As DNA, the CDR3 is TGTGCCAGCAGCGAAGGGGGTTTCGGAATCTATGGCTACACCTTC. This chain uses TRBV6-1 with TRBJ1-2; D perhaps matches TRBD1 (6 bases). The CDR3 covers 15 residues. The germline gives CDR1 MNHNS, CDR2 SASEGT.

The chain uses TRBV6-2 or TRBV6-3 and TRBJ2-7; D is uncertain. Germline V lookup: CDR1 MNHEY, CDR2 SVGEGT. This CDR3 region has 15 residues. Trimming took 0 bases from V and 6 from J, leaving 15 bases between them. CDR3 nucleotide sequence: TGTGCCAGCAGTTACTCGAGAGGCTCGATTCTCGAGCAGTACTTC. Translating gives CASSYSRGSILEQYF.

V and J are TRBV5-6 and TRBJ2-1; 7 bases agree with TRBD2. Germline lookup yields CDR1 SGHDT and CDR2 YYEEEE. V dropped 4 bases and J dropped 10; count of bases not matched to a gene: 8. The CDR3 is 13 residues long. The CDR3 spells CASSTGGGLEQFF. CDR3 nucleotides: TGTGCCAGCAGCACGGGGGGAGGCCTCGAGCAGTTCTTC.

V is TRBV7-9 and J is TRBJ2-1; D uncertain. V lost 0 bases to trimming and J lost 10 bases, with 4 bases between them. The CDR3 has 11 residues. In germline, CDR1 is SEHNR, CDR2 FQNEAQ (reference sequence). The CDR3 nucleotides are TGTGCCAGCAGCTTAGCGCTGGAGCAGTTCTTC. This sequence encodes CASSLALEQFF. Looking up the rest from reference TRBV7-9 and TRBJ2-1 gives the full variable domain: DTGVSQNPRHKITKRGQNVTFRCDPISEHNRLYWYRQTLGQGPEFLTYFQNEAQLEKSRLLSDRFSAERPKGSFSTLEIQRTEQGDSAMYLCASSLALEQFFGPGTRLTVL.

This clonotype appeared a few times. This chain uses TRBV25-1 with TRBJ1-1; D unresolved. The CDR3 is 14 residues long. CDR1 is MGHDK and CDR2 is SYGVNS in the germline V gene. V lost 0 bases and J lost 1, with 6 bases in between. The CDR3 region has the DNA TGTGCCAGCAGTGAATATGACCGGAACACTGAAGCTTTCTTT. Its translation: CASSEYDRNTEAFF.